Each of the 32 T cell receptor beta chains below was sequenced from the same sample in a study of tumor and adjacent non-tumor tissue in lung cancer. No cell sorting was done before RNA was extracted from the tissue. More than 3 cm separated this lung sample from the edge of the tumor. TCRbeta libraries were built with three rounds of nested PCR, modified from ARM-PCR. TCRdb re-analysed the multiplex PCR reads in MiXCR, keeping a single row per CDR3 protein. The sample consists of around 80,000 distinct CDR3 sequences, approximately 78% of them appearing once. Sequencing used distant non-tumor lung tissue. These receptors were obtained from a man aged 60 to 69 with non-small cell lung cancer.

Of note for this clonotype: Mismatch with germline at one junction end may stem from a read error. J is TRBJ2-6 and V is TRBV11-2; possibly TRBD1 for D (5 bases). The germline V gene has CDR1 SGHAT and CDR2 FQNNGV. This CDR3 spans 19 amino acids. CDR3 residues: CASTLVPKDMPSGANVLTF. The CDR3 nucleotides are TGTGCCAGCACCTTAGTTCCAAAGGACATGCCTTCTGGGGCCAACGTCCTGACTTTC. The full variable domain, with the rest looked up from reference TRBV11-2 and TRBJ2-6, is EAGVAQSPRYKIIEKRQSVAFWCNPISGHATLYWYQQILGQGPKLLIQFQNNGVVDDSQLPKDRFSAERLKGVDSTLKIQPAKLEDSAVYLCASTLVPKDMPSGANVLTFGAGSRLTVL.

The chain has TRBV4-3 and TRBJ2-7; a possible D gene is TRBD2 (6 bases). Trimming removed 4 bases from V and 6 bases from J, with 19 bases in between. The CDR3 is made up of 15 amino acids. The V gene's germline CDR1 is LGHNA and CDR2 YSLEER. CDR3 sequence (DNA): TGCGCCAGCAGCCGAAGACTAGTGGGAGGAATCGAGCAGTACTTC. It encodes CASSRRLVGGIEQYF.

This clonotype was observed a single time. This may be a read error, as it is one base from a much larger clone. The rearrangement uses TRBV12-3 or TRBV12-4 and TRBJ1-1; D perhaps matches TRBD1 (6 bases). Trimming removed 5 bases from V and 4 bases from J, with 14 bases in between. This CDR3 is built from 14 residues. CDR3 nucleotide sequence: TGTGCCAGCAGTATAGGGGGGGCGCTCACTGAAGCTTTCTTT. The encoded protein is CASSIGGALTEAFF.

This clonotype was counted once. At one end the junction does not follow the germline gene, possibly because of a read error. CDR3 sequence (DNA): TGTGCCAGCAGTTTAGACAGGTGTAGGAGCAATCAGCCTCAGCATTTT. Protein product: CASSLDRCRSNQPQHF. The rearrangement joins TRBV12-3 or TRBV12-4 to TRBJ1-5; a weak D match, TRBD1 (5 bases). The length of the CDR3 is 16 residues.

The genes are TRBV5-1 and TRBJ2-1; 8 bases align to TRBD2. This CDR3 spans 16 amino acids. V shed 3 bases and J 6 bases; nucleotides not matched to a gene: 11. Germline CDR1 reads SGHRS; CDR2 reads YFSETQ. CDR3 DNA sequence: TGCGCCAGCAGCTACTTTCCGGGACTAGTAGCCAATGAGCAGTTCTTC. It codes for CASSYFPGLVANEQFF.

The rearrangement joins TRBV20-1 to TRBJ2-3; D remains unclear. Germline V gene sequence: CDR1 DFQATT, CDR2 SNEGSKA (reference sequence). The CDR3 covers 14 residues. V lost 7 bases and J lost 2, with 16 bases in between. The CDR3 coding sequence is TGCAGTGTTCCACGTGACGGATCCACAGATACGCAGTATTTT. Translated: CSVPRDGSTDTQYF.

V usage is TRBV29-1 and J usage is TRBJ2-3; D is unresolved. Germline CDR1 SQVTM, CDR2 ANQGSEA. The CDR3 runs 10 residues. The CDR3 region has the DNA TGCAACGTCAAGGGAAATAGCCAGTATTTT. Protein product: CNVKGNSQYF.

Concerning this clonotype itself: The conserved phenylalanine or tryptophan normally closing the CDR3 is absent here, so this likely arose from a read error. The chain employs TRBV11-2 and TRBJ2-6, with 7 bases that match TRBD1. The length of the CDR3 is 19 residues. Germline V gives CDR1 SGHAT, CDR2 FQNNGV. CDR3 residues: CASSLLPKDRPSGANILTL. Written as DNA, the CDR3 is TGTGCCAGCAGCTTACTTCCAAAGGACAGGCCCTCTGGGGCCAACATCCTGACTTTG.

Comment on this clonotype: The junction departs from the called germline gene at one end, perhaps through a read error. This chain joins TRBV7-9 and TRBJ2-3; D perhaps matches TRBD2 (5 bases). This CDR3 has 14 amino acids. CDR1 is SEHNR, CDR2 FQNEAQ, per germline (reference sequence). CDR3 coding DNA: TGTGCAAGCAGCTTAGATTACGGGGTAGATACACAGTATTTT. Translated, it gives CASSLDYGVDTQYF.

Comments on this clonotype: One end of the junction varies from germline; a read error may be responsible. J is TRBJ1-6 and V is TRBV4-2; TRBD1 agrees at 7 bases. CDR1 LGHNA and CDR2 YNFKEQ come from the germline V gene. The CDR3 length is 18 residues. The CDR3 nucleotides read TGTGCCAGCAGCCACTCACTAGGGACAGAGTTAGGAAATTCACCCCTTCACTTT. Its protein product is CASSHSLGTELGNSPLHF.

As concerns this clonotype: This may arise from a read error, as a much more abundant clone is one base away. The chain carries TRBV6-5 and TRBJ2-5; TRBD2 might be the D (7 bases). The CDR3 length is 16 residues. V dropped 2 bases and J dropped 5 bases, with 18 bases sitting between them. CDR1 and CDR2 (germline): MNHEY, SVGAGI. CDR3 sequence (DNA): TGTGCCAGCAGTTACCAGTGGGGGGGGCTGGGGGAGACCCAGTACTTC. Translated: CASSYQWGGLGETQYF.

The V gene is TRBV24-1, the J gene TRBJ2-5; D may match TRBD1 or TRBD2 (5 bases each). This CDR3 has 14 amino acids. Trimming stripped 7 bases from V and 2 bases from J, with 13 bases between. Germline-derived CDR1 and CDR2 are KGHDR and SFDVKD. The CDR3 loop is CATSGRDGQETQYF. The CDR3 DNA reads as TGTGCCACCAGCGGCCGGGACGGACAAGAGACCCAGTACTTC.

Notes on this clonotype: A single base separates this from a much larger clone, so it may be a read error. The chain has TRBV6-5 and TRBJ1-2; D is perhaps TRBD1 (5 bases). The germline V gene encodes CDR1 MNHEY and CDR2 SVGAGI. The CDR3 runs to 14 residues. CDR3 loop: CAISYEGDSYGYTF. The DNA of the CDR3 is TGTGCCATCAGTTACGAAGGGGACTCCTATGGCTACACCTTC.

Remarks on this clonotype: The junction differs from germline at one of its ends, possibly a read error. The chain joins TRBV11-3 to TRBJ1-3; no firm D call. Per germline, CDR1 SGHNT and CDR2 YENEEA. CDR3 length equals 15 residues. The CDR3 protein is CASSLRISSGFTICF. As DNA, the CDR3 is TGTGCCAGCAGCTTACGGATATCCTCTGGATTCACCATATGTTTT.

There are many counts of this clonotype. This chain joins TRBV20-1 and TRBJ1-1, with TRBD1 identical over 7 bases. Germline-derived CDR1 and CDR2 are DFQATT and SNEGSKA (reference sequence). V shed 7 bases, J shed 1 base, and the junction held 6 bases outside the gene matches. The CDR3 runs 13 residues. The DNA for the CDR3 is TGCAGTGGACAGGGAACGGCGAACACTGAAGCTTTCTTT. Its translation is CSGQGTANTEAFF.

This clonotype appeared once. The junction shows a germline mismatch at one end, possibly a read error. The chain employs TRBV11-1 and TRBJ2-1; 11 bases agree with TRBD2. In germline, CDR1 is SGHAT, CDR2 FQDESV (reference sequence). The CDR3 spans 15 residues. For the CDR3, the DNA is TGTACCAGCGGCTCCCCTAGCGGGGGGATGAATGAGCAGTTCTTC. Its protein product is CTSGSPSGGMNEQFF.

DNA for the CDR3: TGCAGTGCTAGAGCCTTCATGCTAGTGGGCTGGCTCAATGAGCAGTTCTTC. Residues: CSARAFMLVGWLNEQFF. The rearrangement links TRBV20-1 to TRBJ2-1, with D unclear. The germline gives CDR1 DFQATT, CDR2 SNEGSKA (reference sequence). The CDR3 spans 17 residues. V lost 1 base, J lost 6 bases, and 22 bases lay in between.

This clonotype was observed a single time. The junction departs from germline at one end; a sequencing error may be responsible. The DNA of the CDR3 is TGTGCCATCAGTAACGGACTAGCGGGAGGGATGCAGGCCTACGGGCAGTACTTC. Translation gives CAISNGLAGGMQAYGQYF. The rearrangement links TRBV10-3 to TRBJ2-7, with 15 nucleotides matching TRBD2. The CDR3 runs 18 residues. CDR1 is ENHRY and CDR2 is SYGVKD in the germline V gene.

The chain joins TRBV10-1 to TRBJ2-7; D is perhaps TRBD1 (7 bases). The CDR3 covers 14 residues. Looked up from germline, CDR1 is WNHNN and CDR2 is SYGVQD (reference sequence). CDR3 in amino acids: CASSEGGGPNEQYV. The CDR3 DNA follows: TGCGCCAGCAGTGAAGGAGGGGGCCCTAACGAGCAGTACGTT.

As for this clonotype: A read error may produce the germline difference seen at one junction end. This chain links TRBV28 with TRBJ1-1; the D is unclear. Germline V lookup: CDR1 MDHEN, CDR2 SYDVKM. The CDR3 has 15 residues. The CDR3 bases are TGTACCAGCAGTTTTTCCGTTAATAGGGACACTGAAGCTTTCTTT. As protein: CTSSFSVNRDTEAFF.

The CDR3 loop is CASRSSGGSSYEQYF. CDR3 DNA: TGTGCCAGCCGATCTAGCGGGGGGAGCTCTTACGAGCAGTACTTC. The chain links TRBV6-2 or TRBV6-3 to TRBJ2-7; 11 nucleotides align to TRBD2. This CDR3 contains 15 residues. The J segment lost 4 bases and the V segment lost 8 bases, leaving 10 bases of the junction unmatched. Germline V lookup: CDR1 MNHEY, CDR2 SVGEGT.

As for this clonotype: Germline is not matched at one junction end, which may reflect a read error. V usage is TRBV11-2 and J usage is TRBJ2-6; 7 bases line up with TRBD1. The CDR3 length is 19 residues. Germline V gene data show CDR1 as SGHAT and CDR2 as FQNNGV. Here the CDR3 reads CPSSLAPKDRPSGANVLTF. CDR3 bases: TGTCCCAGTAGCTTAGCTCCAAAGGACAGGCCCTCTGGGGCCAACGTCCTGACTTTC.

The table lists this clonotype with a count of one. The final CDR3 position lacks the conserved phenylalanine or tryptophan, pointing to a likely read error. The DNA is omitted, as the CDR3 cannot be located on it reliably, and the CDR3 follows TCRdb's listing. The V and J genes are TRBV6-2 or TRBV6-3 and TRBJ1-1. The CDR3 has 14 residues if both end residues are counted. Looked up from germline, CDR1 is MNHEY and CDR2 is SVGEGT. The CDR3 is CASSYPYGNSEPFS.

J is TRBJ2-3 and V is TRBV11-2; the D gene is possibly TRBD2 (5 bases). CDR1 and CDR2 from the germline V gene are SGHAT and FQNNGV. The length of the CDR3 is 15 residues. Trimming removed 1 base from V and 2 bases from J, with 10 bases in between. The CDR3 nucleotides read TGTGCCAGCAGCTTAGCGCCGGGGTACACAGATACGCAGTATTTT. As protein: CASSLAPGYTDTQYF. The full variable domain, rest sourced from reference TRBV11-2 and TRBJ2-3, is EAGVAQSPRYKIIEKRQSVAFWCNPISGHATLYWYQQILGQGPKLLIQFQNNGVVDDSQLPKDRFSAERLKGVDSTLKIQPAKLEDSAVYLCASSLAPGYTDTQYFGPGTRLTVL.

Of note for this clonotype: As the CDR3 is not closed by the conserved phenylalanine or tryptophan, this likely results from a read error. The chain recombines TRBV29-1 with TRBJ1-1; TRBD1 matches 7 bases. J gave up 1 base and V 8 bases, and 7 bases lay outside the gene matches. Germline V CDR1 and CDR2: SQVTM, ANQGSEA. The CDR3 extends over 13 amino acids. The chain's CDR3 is CSTGQDQNTEAFL. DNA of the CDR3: TGCAGCACTGGACAGGACCAGAACACTGAAGCTTTCTTA.

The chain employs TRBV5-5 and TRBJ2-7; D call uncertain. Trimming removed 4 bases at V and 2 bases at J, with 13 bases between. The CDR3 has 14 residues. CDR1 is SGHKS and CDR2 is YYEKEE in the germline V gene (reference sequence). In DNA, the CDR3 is TGTGCCAGCAGCCAAAACCTGCAGCCCTACGAGCAGTACTTC. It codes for CASSQNLQPYEQYF.

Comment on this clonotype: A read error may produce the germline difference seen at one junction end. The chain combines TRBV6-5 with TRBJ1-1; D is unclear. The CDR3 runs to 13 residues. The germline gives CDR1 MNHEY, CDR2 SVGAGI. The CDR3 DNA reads TGCGCCGGCAGTAACATTAGTTCTCGGGAAGCTTTCTTT. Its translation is CAGSNISSREAFF.

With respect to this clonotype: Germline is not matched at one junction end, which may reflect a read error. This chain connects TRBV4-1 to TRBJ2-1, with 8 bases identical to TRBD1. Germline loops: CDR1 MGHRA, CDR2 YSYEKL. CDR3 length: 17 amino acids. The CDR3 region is CTSSHFGGQGAYNEQFF. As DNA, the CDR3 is TGCACCAGCAGCCATTTTGGAGGACAGGGAGCCTACAATGAGCAGTTCTTC.

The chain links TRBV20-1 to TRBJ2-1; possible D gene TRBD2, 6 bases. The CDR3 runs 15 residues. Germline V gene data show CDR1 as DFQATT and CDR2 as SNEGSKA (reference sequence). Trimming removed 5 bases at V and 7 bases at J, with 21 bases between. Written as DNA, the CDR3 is TGCAGTGCTGACTCAGCGGGTGGGCCCTTGAATGAGCAGTTCTTC. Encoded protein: CSADSAGGPLNEQFF.

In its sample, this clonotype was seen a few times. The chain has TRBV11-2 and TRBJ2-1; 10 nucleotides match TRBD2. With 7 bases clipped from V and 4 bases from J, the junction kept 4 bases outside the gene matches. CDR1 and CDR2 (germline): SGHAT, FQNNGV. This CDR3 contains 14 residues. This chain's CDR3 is CASNSSGGYNEQFF. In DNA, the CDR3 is TGTGCCAGCAATTCTAGCGGGGGATACAATGAGCAGTTCTTC.

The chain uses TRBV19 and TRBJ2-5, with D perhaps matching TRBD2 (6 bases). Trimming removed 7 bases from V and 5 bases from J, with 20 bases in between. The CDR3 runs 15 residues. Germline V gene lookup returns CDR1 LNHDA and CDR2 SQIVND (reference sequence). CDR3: CASTPLAGGLETQYF. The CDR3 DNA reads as TGTGCCAGTACTCCCTTAGCAGGAGGGTTGGAGACCCAGTACTTC.

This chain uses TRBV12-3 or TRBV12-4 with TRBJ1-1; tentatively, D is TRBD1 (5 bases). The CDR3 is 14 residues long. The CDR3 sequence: CASSIGEGWTEAFF. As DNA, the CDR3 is TGTGCGAGCTCTATAGGGGAGGGCTGGACTGAAGCTTTCTTT.